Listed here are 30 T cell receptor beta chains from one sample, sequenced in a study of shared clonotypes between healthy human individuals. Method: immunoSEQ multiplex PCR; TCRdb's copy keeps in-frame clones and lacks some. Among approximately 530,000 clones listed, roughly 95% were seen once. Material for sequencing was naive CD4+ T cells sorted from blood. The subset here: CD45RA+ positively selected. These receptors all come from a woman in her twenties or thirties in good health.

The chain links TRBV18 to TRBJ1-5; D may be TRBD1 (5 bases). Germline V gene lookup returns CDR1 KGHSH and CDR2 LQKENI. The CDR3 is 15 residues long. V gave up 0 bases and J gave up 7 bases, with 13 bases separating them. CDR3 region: CASSPPGGAEQPQHF. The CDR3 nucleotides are TGTGCCAGCTCACCACCGGGAGGGGCCGAACAGCCCCAGCATTTT.

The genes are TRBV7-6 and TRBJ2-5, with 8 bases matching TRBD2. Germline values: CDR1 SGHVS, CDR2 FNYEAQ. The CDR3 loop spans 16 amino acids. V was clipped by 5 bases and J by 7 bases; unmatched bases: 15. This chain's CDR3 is CASSPTTGTRRVTQYF. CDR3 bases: TGTGCCAGCAGCCCAACCACAGGGACTAGGCGGGTGACCCAGTACTTC.

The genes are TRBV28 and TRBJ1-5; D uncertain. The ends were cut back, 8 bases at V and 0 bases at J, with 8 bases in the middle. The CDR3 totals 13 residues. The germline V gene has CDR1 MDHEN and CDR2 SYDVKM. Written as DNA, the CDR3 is TGTGCCAGCGCCGACGTTAGCAATCAGCCCCAGCATTTT. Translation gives CASADVSNQPQHF.

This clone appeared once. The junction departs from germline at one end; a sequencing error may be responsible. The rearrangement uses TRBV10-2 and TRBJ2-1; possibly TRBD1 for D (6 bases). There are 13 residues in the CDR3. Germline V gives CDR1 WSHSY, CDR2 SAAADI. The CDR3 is CASSGTSYSEQFF. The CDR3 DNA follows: TGCGCCAGCTCCGGGACAAGCTACAGTGAGCAGTTCTTC.

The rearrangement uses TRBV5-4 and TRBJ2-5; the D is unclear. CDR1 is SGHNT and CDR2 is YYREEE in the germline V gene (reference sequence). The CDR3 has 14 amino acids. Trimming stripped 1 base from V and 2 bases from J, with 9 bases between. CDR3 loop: CASSLSTLQETQYF. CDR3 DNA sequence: TGTGCCAGCAGCTTGTCCACATTACAAGAGACCCAGTACTTC.

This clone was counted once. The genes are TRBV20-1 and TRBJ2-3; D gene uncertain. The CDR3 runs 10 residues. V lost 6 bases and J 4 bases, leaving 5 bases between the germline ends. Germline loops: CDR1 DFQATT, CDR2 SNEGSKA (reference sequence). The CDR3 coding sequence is TGCAGTGCCCAGGCAGATACGCAGTATTTT. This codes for CSAQADTQYF.

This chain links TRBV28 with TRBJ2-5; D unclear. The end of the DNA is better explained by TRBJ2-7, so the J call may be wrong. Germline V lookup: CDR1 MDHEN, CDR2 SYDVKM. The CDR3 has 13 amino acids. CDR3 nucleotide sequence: TGTGCCAGCACCCCGCAAGGCCCTCTCGAGCAGTACTTC. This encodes CASTPQGPLEQYF.

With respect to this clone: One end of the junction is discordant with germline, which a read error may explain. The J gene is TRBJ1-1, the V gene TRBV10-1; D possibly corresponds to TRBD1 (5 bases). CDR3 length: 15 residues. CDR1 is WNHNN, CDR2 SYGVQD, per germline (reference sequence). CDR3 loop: CASSGDGPVKTEAFF. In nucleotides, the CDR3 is TGCGCCAGCAGTGGGGACGGCCCTGTGAAAACTGAAGCTTTCTTT.

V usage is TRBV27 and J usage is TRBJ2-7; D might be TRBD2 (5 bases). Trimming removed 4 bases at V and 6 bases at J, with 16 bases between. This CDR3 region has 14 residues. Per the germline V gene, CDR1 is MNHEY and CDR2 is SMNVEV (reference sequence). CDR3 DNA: TGTGCCAGCAGTTCGCTACTGGGAGCATCCGAGCAGTACTTC. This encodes CASSSLLGASEQYF.

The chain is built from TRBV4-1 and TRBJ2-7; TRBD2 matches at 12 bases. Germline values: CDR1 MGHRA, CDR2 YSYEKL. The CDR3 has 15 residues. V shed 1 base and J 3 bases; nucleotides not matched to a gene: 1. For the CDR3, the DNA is TGCGCCAGCAGCCAAGGACTAGCGGGAGTCTACGAGCAGTACTTC. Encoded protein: CASSQGLAGVYEQYF.

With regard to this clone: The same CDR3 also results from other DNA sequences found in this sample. Here the CDR3 reads CASSEGRTGELFF. In nucleotides, the CDR3 is TGCGCCAGCAGTGAGGGACGAACCGGGGAGCTGTTTTTT. The chain links TRBV10-1 to TRBJ2-2; D gene ambiguous. The CDR3 is 13 residues long. The germline V gene has CDR1 WNHNN and CDR2 SYGVQD (reference sequence). The V and J ends lost 2 bases and 5 bases respectively, with 6 bases between them.

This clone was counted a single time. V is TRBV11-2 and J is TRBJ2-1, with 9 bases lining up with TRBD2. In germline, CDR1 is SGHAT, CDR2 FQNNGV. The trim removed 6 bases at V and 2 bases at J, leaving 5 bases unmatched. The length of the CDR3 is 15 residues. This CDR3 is CASRSTSGPYNEQFF. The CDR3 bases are TGTGCCAGCAGATCGACTAGCGGTCCCTACAATGAGCAGTTCTTC. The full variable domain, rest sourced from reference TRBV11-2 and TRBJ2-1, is EAGVAQSPRYKIIEKRQSVAFWCNPISGHATLYWYQQILGQGPKLLIQFQNNGVVDDSQLPKDRFSAERLKGVDSTLKIQPAKLEDSAVYLCASRSTSGPYNEQFFGPGTRLTVL.

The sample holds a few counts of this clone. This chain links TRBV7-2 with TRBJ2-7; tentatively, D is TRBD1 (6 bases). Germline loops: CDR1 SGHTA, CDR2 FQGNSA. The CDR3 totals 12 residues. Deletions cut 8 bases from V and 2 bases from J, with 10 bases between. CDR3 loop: CASRTAAYEQYF. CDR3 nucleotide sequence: TGTGCCAGCCGGACAGCTGCCTACGAGCAGTACTTC. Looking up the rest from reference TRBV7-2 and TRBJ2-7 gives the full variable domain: GAGVSQSPSNKVTEKGKDVELRCDPISGHTALYWYRQSLGQGLEFLIYFQGNSAPDKSGLPSDRFSAERTGGSVSTLTIQRTQQEDSAVYLCASRTAAYEQYFGPGTRLTVT.

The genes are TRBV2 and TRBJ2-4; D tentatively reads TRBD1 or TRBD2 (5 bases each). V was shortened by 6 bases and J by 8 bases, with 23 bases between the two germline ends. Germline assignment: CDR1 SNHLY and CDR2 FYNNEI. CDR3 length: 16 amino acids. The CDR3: CASRELNTGTADIQYF. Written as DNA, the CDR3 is TGTGCCAGCAGGGAATTAAATACCGGGACCGCGGACATTCAGTACTTC.

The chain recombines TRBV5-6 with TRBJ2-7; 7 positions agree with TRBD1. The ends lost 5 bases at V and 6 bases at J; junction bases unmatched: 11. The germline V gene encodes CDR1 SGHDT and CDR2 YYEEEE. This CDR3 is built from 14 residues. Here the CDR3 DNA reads TGTGCCAGCAGAAACAGGGGACCCCTGTTCGAGCAGTACTTC. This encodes CASRNRGPLFEQYF.

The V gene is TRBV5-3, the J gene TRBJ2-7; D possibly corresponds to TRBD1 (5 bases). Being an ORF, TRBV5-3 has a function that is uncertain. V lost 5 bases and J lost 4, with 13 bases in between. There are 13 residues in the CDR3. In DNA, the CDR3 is TGTGCCAGAAGATTGCAGGGTTCTTACGAGCAGTACTTC. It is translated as CARRLQGSYEQYF.

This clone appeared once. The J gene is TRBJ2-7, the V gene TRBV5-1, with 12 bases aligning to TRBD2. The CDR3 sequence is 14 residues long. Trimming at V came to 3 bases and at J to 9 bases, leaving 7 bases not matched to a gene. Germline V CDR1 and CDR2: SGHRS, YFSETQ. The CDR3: CASSSELAGGGQYF. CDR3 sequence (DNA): TGCGCCAGCAGCTCTGAACTAGCGGGAGGAGGGCAGTACTTC.

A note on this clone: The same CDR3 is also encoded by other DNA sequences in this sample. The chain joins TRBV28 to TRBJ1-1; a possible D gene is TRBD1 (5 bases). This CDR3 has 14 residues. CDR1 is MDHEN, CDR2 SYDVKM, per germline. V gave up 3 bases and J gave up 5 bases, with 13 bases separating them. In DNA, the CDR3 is TGTGCCAGCAGTTTGGCGGGGAGGGGAACTGAAGCTTTCTTT. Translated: CASSLAGRGTEAFF.

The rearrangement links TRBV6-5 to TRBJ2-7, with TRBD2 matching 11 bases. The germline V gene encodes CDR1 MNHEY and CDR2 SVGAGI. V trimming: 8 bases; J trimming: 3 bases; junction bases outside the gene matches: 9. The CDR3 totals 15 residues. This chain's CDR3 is CASRGGLAVNYEQYF. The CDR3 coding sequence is TGTGCCAGCCGCGGGGGACTAGCGGTAAACTACGAGCAGTACTTC.

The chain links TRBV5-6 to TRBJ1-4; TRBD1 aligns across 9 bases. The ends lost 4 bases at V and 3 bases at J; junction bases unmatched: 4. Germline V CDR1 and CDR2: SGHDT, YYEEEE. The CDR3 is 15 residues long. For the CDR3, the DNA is TGTGCCAGCAGCAGCTGGACAGGGGCTAATGAAAAACTGTTTTTT. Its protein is CASSSWTGANEKLFF.

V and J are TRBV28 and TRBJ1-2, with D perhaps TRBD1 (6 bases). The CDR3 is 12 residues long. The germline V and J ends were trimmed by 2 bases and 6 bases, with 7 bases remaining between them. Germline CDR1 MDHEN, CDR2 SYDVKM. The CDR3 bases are TGTGCCAGCAGTTTACGGACAGATGGCTACACCTTC. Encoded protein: CASSLRTDGYTF.

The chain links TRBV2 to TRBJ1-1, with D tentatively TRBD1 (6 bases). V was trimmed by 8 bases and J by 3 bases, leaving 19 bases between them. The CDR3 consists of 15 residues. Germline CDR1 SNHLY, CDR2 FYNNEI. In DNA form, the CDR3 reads TGTGCCAGCCCCCCCAGGCGACAGGACGACACTGAAGCTTTCTTT. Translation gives CASPPRRQDDTEAFF.

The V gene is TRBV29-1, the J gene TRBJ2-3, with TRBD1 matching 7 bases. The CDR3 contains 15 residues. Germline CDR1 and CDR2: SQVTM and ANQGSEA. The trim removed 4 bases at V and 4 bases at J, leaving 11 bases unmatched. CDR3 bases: TGCAGCGTTGTCAACAGGGGCCTGGGGGCAGATACGCAGTATTTT. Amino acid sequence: CSVVNRGLGADTQYF.

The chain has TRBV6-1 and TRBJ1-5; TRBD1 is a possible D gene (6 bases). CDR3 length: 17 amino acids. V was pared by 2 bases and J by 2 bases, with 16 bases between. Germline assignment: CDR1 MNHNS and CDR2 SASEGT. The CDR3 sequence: CASSESLGATGNQPQHF. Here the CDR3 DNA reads TGTGCCAGCAGTGAATCTTTGGGGGCTACGGGCAATCAGCCCCAGCATTTT.

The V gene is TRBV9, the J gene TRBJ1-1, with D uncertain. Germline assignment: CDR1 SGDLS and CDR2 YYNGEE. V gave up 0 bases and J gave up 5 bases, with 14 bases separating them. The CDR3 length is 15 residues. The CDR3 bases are TGTGCCAGCAGCGTAGCCCCCTGGAGGAGTACTGAAGCTTTCTTT. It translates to CASSVAPWRSTEAFF.

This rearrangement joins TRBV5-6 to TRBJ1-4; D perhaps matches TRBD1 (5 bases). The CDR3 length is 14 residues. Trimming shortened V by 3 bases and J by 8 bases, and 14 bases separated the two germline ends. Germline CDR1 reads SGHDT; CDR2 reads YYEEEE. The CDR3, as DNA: TGTGCCAGCAGCTCGGGACTTCCCGGCGAAAAACTGTTTTTT. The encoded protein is CASSSGLPGEKLFF.

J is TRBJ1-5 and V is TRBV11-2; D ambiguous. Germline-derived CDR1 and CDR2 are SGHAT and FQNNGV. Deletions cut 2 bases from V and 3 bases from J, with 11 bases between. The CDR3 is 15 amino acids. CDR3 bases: TGTGCCAGCAGCTTAATGGGATACGTCAATCAGCCCCAGCATTTT. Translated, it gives CASSLMGYVNQPQHF.

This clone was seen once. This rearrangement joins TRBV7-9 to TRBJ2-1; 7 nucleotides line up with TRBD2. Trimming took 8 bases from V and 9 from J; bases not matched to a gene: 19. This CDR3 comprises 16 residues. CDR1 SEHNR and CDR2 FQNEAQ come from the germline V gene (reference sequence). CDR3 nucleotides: TGTGCCAGCCAACTCAGGGCTAGCGGTGGACCGGGTGAGCAGTTCTTC. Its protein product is CASQLRASGGPGEQFF.

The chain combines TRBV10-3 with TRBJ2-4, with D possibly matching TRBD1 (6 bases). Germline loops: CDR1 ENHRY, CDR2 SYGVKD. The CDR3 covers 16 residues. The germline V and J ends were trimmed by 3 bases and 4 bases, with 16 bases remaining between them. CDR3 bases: TGTGCCATCAGTGACTCGGACAGATTGGGGAAAAACATTCAGTACTTC. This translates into CAISDSDRLGKNIQYF.

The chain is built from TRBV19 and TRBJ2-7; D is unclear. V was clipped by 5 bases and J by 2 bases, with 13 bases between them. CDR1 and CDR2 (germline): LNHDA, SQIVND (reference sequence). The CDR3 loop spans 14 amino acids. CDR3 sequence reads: CASSPRVGTYEQYF. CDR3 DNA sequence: TGTGCCAGTAGTCCCCGGGTAGGGACCTACGAGCAGTACTTC.